This T cell receptor (beta chain) is drawn from a study of Graves' ophthalmopathy and Graves' hyperthyroidism. The overall study: Peripheral blood samples were taken at initial diagnosis, before any treatment.

Turning to this clonotype: Antigen specificity is unknown.

Per germline, CDR1 SGHRS and CDR2 YFSETQ. The CDR3 has 16 amino acids. With 4 bases removed from V and 0 bases from J, the gap between germline ends came to 14 bases. Amplification of the TCR beta CDR3 regions used RNA transcripts (as template). RT-PCR in the first round used HTBI primers; a second-round multiplex PCR followed. Using its own MiXCR run on the multiplex PCR reads, TCRdb lists one record per CDR3 protein. The table has 300,000 to 450,000 distinct CDR3 sequences, 17% seen once; the top ten hold roughly 2.3%. Points from the study as a whole: Blood samples also showed most expanded thyroid clonotypes exceeding 0.001 frequency.

Exclusion criteria comprised other autoimmune diseases, uncontrolled infections, pregnancy or lactation in patients. Someone took the PBMCs out of 10 ml of fresh peripheral blood. The clonotype was recovered from an adult woman with stable Graves' hyperthyroidism. The chain recombines TRBV5-1 with TRBJ1-5; a possible D gene is TRBD1 (5 bases). Sequences were obtained from peripheral blood. The CDR3 spells CASSPGRRDSNQPQHF. CDR3 coding DNA: TGCGCCAGCAGCCCGGGACGCAGGGATAGCAATCAGCCCCAGCATTTT.